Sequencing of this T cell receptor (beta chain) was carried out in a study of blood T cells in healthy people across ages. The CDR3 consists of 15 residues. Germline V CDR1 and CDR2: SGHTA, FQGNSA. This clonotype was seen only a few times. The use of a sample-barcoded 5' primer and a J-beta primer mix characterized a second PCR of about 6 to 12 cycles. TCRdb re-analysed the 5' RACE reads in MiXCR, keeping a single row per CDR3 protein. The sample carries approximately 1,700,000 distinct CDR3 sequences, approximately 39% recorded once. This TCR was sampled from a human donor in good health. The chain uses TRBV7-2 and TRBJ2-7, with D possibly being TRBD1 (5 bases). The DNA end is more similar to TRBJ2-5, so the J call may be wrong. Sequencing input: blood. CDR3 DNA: TGTGCCAGCAGCTTCACAGGAGCCCGCGAAGAGACCCAGTACTTC. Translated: CASSFTGAREETQYF.